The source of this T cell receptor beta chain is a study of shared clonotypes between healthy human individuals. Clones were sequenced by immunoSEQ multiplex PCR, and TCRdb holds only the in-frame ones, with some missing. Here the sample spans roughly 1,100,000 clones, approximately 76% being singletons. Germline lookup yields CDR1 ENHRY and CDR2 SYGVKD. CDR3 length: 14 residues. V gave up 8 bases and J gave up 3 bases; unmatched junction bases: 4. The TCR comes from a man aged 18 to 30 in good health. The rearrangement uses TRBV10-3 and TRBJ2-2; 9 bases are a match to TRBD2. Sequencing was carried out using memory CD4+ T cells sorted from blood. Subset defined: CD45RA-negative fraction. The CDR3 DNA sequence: TGTGCCATCCGGCGGGAGGGCGACACCGGGGAGCTGTTTTTT. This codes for CAIRREGDTGELFF.